Shown below are 29 T cell receptor beta chains from a single sample sequenced in a study of identical twins. In TCRdb, the 5' RACE reads were re-called with MiXCR into one record per CDR3 protein. The sample gives 200,000 to 300,000 distinct CDR3 sequences, approximately 7% of which show up once; 3% to 4.5% is in the top ten. The same specimen was also included in a second study, on yellow fever vaccine responses in identical twins.

Input material: memory (CD45RO+) T cells sorted from blood. These receptors originate from a woman aged 18-29 years in good health.

The V and J genes are TRBV4-1 and TRBJ2-1, with TRBD2 matching over 7 bases. Germline loops: CDR1 MGHRA, CDR2 YSYEKL. The V segment lost 0 bases and the J segment 14 bases; nucleotides outside the gene matches: 16. The CDR3 length is 16 residues. This chain's CDR3 is CASSQDGQAGPSSEFF. As DNA, the CDR3 is TGCGCCAGCAGCCAAGATGGGCAAGCGGGGCCCTCGTCCGAGTTCTTC.

Many counts were recorded for this clonotype. The CDR3 coding sequence is TGTGCCAGCAGTTTAGCGGGGGGGCCCGGGGAGCTGTTTTTT. It yields the protein CASSLAGGPGELFF. V and J are TRBV12-3 or TRBV12-4 and TRBJ2-2, with a possible D match to TRBD2 (7 bases). V gave up 0 bases and J gave up 6 bases, with 8 bases separating them. The CDR3 extends over 14 amino acids.

The rearrangement uses TRBV6-2 or TRBV6-3 and TRBJ2-1; the D is unclear. The V gene lost 5 bases and the J gene lost 3 bases, with 11 bases spanning the gap. Germline CDR1 is MNHEY and CDR2 is SVGEGT. CDR3 size: 14 residues. CDR3 sequence: CASSTYPSYNEQFF. CDR3 in DNA: TGTGCCAGCAGTACCTACCCTAGCTACAATGAGCAGTTCTTC.

This chain connects TRBV4-1 to TRBJ2-1; 10 bases are a match to TRBD1. This CDR3 region has 17 residues. The germline CDR1 and CDR2 sequences are MGHRA and YSYEKL. The trim removed 1 base at V and 1 base at J, leaving 4 bases unmatched. The CDR3 here is CASSQGGQGRSYNEQFF. CDR3 DNA sequence: TGCGCCAGCAGCCAAGGGGGACAGGGGAGATCCTACAATGAGCAGTTCTTC.

Ten or more counts support this clonotype. The chain is built from TRBV18 and TRBJ1-6; 11 nucleotides align to TRBD1. The CDR3 totals 15 residues. The germline V gene has CDR1 KGHSH and CDR2 LQKENI. J was trimmed by 7 bases and V by 3 bases; bases with no gene match: 2. CDR3 bases: TGTGCCAGCTCACCGGACAGGGGGCGGAATTCACCCCTCCACTTT. Its translation: CASSPDRGRNSPLHF.

The chain uses TRBV3-1 and TRBJ1-6; D is unresolved. V lost 0 bases and J lost 9, with 0 bases in between. CDR3 size: 11 residues. Germline CDR1 LGHDT, CDR2 YNNKEL (reference sequence). The CDR3 reads CASSQDSPLHF. As DNA, the CDR3 is TGTGCCAGCAGCCAAGATTCACCCCTCCACTTT.

The chain joins TRBV20-1 to TRBJ1-2, with 10 bases aligning to TRBD1. Germline CDR1 reads DFQATT; CDR2 reads SNEGSKA (reference sequence). After removal of 5 bases from V and 6 bases from J, the junction contained 6 bases not matched to a gene. This CDR3 contains 13 residues. This CDR3 reads CSARRQGADGYTF. CDR3 nucleotide sequence: TGCAGTGCTCGAAGACAGGGGGCGGATGGCTACACCTTC.

Many counts were recorded for this clonotype. This sequence joins TRBV5-1 and TRBJ2-1; 13 bases fit TRBD2. CDR1 SGHRS and CDR2 YFSETQ come from the germline V gene. With 3 bases clipped from V and 8 bases from J, the junction kept 8 bases outside the gene matches. This CDR3 spans 16 amino acids. In DNA form, the CDR3 reads TGCGCCAGCAGCTACTTACTAGCGGGAGGGTCAGATGAGCAGTTCTTC. Its protein is CASSYLLAGGSDEQFF.

In this sample, this clonotype turned up many times. The J gene is TRBJ2-7, the V gene TRBV7-8; D is unclear. This CDR3 is built from 13 residues. The germline V gene has CDR1 SGHVS and CDR2 FQNEAQ. Trimming pared 3 bases from V and 3 bases from J, leaving 9 bases between. CDR3 protein: CASSFGIVYEQYV. The CDR3 nucleotides are TGTGCCAGCAGCTTTGGGATCGTCTACGAGCAGTACGTC.

As to this clonotype: This may come from a read error, since a much larger clone is one base off. CDR3 nucleotides: TGTGCCAGCAGCTTATCGGAGGGAATCGCGCAGTTCTTC. Its translation: CASSLSEGIAQFF. The chain couples TRBV7-2 to TRBJ2-1; a possible D gene is TRBD2 (6 bases). Germline-derived CDR1 and CDR2 are SGHTA and FQGNSA. The CDR3 has 13 amino acids. V gave up 2 bases and J gave up 12 bases, with 14 bases separating them.

This clonotype was seen more than once but under ten times. The V gene is TRBV20-1, the J gene TRBJ2-1, with 7 bases aligning to TRBD2. Losses at the gene ends were 0 bases for V and 6 bases for J; bases not matched to a gene: 14. The CDR3 consists of 17 residues. CDR1 is DFQATT, CDR2 SNEGSKA, per germline (reference sequence). The CDR3 DNA follows: TGCAGTGCTAGAGATCTTGTATCCGGACTAGTGAGCAATGAGCAGTTCTTC. Protein sequence: CSARDLVSGLVSNEQFF.

The chain is built from TRBV5-1 and TRBJ2-2, with D unresolved. The V gene's germline CDR1 is SGHRS and CDR2 YFSETQ. The CDR3 spans 15 residues. Deletions cut 1 base from V and 1 base from J, with 8 bases between. The CDR3 DNA reads TGCGCCAGCAGCTTGTCAACGGGGAACACCGGGGAGCTGTTTTTT. It specifies CASSLSTGNTGELFF.

This clonotype was seen ten or more times. The rearrangement joins TRBV25-1 to TRBJ2-1; D perhaps matches TRBD1 (5 bases). Trimming took off 4 bases at V and 6 bases at J, with 19 bases between the two ends. CDR3 length equals 16 residues. The V gene's germline CDR1 is MGHDK and CDR2 SYGVNS. CDR3 sequence: CASSVRTSPAVNEQFF. The CDR3 nucleotides are TGTGCCAGCAGTGTTAGGACATCTCCCGCTGTCAATGAGCAGTTCTTC.

This clonotype showed up just a few times. The CDR3 DNA reads as TGTGCCAGCAGTTACTTTGGACAGGGAGGCTCTGGCTACACCTTC. Residues: CASSYFGQGGSGYTF. The chain combines TRBV6-5 with TRBJ1-2, with TRBD1 matching over 8 bases. The CDR3 totals 15 residues. Germline V gene data show CDR1 as MNHEY and CDR2 as SVGAGI. V shed 1 base and J 7 bases; nucleotides not matched to a gene: 8.

This clonotype was counted ten times or more. V is TRBV9 and J is TRBJ1-2, with 9 bases lining up with TRBD1. CDR3 length equals 13 residues. Germline V CDR1 and CDR2: SGDLS, YYNGEE. V was clipped by 3 bases and J by 4 bases; unmatched bases: 1. The chain's CDR3 is CASSAQGAYGYTF. The CDR3 DNA reads as TGTGCCAGCAGCGCACAGGGGGCCTATGGCTACACCTTC.

This clonotype was counted only a few times. The V gene is TRBV20-1, the J gene TRBJ1-5; perhaps TRBD1 as D (6 bases). This CDR3 comprises 13 residues. V was shortened by 1 base and J by 5 bases, with 9 bases between the two germline ends. The germline CDR1 and CDR2 sequences are DFQATT and SNEGSKA (reference sequence). CDR3 nucleotides: TGCAGTGCTAGAGCACAGGGAGATCAGCCCCAGCATTTT. Its translation: CSARAQGDQPQHF.

This clonotype is a singleton in its sample. The chain recombines TRBV6-1 with TRBJ2-3; 9 nucleotides agree with TRBD1. V was pared by 4 bases and J by 5 bases, with 10 bases of the junction left unmatched. The CDR3 extends over 16 amino acids. Germline V gene lookup returns CDR1 MNHNS and CDR2 SASEGT. In DNA, the CDR3 is TGTGCCAGCAGTGCCAGTTCCGGGACAGGGTTAGATACGCAGTATTTT. Its protein product is CASSASSGTGLDTQYF.

This clonotype was picked up many times. V and J are TRBV12-3 or TRBV12-4 and TRBJ1-4; D is possibly TRBD1 (5 bases). The V end was cut by 2 bases, the J end by 5 bases, with 18 bases between. The length of the CDR3 is 17 residues. The CDR3 reads CASSLSGTGMRNEKLFF. The CDR3 DNA is TGTGCCAGCAGTTTAAGTGGGACGGGAATGAGGAATGAAAAACTGTTTTTT.

This clonotype came up once. This chain connects TRBV6-5 to TRBJ2-7; 9 bases line up with TRBD1. Germline V gene data show CDR1 as MNHEY and CDR2 as SVGAGI. V lost 4 bases and J lost 4; bases outside the gene matches: 8. The CDR3 totals 15 residues. This chain's CDR3 is CASSSTGQGRYEQYV. CDR3 nucleotide sequence: TGTGCCAGCAGTTCCACGGGACAGGGAAGGTACGAGCAGTACGTC.

This clonotype was detected only a few times. The chain joins TRBV29-1 to TRBJ2-1; 7 nucleotides align to TRBD2. Losses at the gene ends were 2 bases for V and 7 bases for J; bases not matched to a gene: 11. The CDR3 spans 15 residues. Germline V gene data show CDR1 as SQVTM and CDR2 as ANQGSEA. The CDR3 region has the DNA TGCAGCGTTGAAAGGGCTAGCGGTACTCCAAATGAGCAGTTCTTC. It yields the protein CSVERASGTPNEQFF.

The V call is TRBV25-1, the J call TRBJ2-1; 8 nucleotides agree with TRBD2. Germline values: CDR1 MGHDK, CDR2 SYGVNS. The CDR3 spans 18 residues. V was pared by 4 bases and J by 9 bases, with 20 bases of the junction left unmatched. CDR3 nucleotide sequence: TGTGCCAGCAGTGCCCCCCGGCGGGGGGACCACCTAGGTAGTGAGCAGTTCTTC. Protein product: CASSAPRRGDHLGSEQFF.

The chain uses TRBV7-6 and TRBJ1-4; D not certain. CDR1 and CDR2 (germline): SGHVS, FNYEAQ. The V gene lost 2 bases and the J gene lost 2 bases, with 9 bases spanning the gap. This CDR3 is 15 amino acids long. The CDR3 DNA follows: TGTGCCAGCAGCTTAATGGGAGGGACTAATGAAAAACTGTTTTTT. Translating gives CASSLMGGTNEKLFF.

This clonotype was counted ten times or more. V gene TRBV7-2 combines with J gene TRBJ2-2; D possibly matches TRBD1 or TRBD2 (5 bases each). This CDR3 is 15 amino acids long. The germline V gene encodes CDR1 SGHTA and CDR2 FQGNSA. V gave up 2 bases and J gave up 4 bases, with 11 bases separating them. The DNA of the CDR3 is TGTGCCAGCAGCTTAAGGGACGGGGTCACCGGGGAGCTGTTTTTT. This encodes CASSLRDGVTGELFF.

This clonotype was seen many times. This chain uses TRBV3-1 with TRBJ2-2, with 8 bases lining up with TRBD1. Germline V gene sequence: CDR1 LGHDT, CDR2 YNNKEL (reference sequence). V lost 2 bases to trimming and J lost 6 bases; unmatched junction nucleotides: 5. The CDR3 spans 15 residues. As DNA, the CDR3 is TGTGCCAGCAGCCAAATCGGACAGGGATCCGGGGAGCTGTTTTTT. This translates into CASSQIGQGSGELFF.

At least ten counts were recorded for this clonotype. This rearrangement joins TRBV2 to TRBJ2-7; 9 bases line up with TRBD2. From germline, CDR1 is SNHLY and CDR2 FYNNEI. Trimming took 6 bases from V and 3 from J; bases not matched to a gene: 9. This CDR3 has 15 amino acids. The CDR3, as DNA: TGTGCCAGCAGAAGACTAGCGGCGATCCGCTACGAGCAGTACTTC. Protein sequence: CASRRLAAIRYEQYF.

This clonotype has a count of ten or more. This sequence joins TRBV19 and TRBJ2-7; 12 nucleotides align to TRBD2. J was trimmed by 0 bases and V by 6 bases; bases with no gene match: 3. The CDR3 consists of 15 residues. CDR1 is LNHDA and CDR2 is SQIVND in the germline V gene (reference sequence). The CDR3 nucleotides read TGTGCCAGTAGCCCACTAGCGGGAGGCTCCTACGAGCAGTACTTC. Translation gives CASSPLAGGSYEQYF.

This clonotype was counted at least ten times. The genes are TRBV29-1 and TRBJ2-7, with TRBD1 identical over 8 bases. Unmatched junction bases numbered 11, after V lost 5 bases and J lost 2 bases. Germline V gene sequence: CDR1 SQVTM, CDR2 ANQGSEA. CDR3 length: 15 amino acids. The DNA for the CDR3 is TGCAGCGTTACTCTTAGGACAGGGAAAACCTACGAGCAGTACTTC. Residues: CSVTLRTGKTYEQYF.

This clonotype was seen a few times. V usage is TRBV20-1 and J usage is TRBJ2-1; TRBD2 matches at 10 bases. This CDR3 comprises 15 residues. The ends lost 0 bases at V and 6 bases at J; junction bases unmatched: 5. Germline CDR1 DFQATT, CDR2 SNEGSKA (reference sequence). This chain's CDR3 is CSARDVTSGANEQFF. The CDR3 nucleotides read TGCAGTGCTAGAGACGTAACTAGCGGGGCCAATGAGCAGTTCTTC.

This clonotype appeared many times. V gene TRBV24-1 combines with J gene TRBJ2-3, with 8 bases matching TRBD2. V trimming: 4 bases; J trimming: 14 bases; junction bases outside the gene matches: 7. Per germline, CDR1 KGHDR and CDR2 SFDVKD. This CDR3 is built from 12 residues. The CDR3 region has the DNA TGTGCCACCAGTGACCGACGGGGGGGGCGGTATTTT. Translation gives CATSDRRGGRYF.